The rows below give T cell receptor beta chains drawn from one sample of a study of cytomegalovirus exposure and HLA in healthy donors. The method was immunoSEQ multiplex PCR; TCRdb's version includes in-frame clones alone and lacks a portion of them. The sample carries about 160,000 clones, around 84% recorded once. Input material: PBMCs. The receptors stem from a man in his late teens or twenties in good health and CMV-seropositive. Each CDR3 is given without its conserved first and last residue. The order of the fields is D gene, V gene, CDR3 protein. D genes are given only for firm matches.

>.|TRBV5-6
ASSLDGPAGEKLF
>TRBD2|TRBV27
ASRKVLAGSGEQY
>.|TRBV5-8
ASRIGARGYT
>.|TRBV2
ASSWTEGNTEAF
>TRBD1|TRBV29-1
SVDPGQGLVGGYT
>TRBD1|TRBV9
ASSDRDRADEQY
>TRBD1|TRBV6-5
ASSYGTGYNSPLH
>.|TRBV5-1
ASSLGQGTPGELF
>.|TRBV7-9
ASSGSEGLYEQY
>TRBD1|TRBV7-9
ASSLALSPWDRVNQPQH
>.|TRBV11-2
ASSHRGGNGYT
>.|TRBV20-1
SASGIEQF
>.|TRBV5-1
ASSLDSLFSGNTIY
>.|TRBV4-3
ASSQVRGANLRQY
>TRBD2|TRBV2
ASKGLAGYQETQY
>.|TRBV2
ASSENSKVSYEQY
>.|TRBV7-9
ASSLGGGQSNNSPLH
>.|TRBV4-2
ASSQDLQGNEKLF
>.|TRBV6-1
ASRSPGLNQPQH
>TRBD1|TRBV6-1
ASRQGGSYEQY
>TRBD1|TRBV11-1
ASSLASTGGPYNSPLH
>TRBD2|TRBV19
ASSIEGGGTDTQY
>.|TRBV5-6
ASSPLDSGYGYT
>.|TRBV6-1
ASSVRDSGNTIY
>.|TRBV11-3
ASSLNQGKNTEAF
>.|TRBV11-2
ASSSQGGPLNTGELF
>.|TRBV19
ASSIGGKSNGYT
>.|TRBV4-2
ASSQASGTPNYGYT
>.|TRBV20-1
SAGKGD
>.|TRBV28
ASGGEEGYGYT
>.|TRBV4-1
ASSQEGALAPETQY
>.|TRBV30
AWTLPQGNEQF
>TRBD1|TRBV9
ASSEGASNSPLH
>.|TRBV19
ASSIGGGPGTYEQY
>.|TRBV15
ATSRSGLNTEAF
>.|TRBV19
ASSMAGGTYEQY
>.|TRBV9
ASSVAADSRRQY
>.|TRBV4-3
ASSQALPRGYSYNEQF
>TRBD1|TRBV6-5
ASRYARGLLDTQY
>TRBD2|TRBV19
ASSIGGLAFYEQY
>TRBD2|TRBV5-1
ASSSPSGQGTDTQY
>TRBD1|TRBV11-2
ASSLGQGGEQY